A selection of T cell receptor beta chains follows, all from one sample in a study of blood T cell repertoires in COVID-19. Clones were sequenced by immunoSEQ multiplex PCR, and TCRdb holds only the in-frame ones, with some missing. The table shows roughly 250,000 clones, with approximately 86% occurring only once. The sample was peripheral blood. These receptors were collected from a human donor with COVID-19, enrolled during active disease. The donor label of this sample is uncertain. Each CDR3 is given with its conserved first and last residue. A D gene is named only where the DNA matches it firmly. Clone size is given for some rows only: seen once, a few or many times, or a class if the clone is expanded.

D gene | J gene | clone size | V gene | CDR3 DNA | CDR3 protein
TRBD2 | TRBJ2-3 | . | TRBV5-1 | TGCGCCAGCAGCTTTGGGGTAGCGGGCGCCACAGATACGCAGTATTTT | CASSFGVAGATDTQYF
TRBD1 | TRBJ2-1 | . | TRBV30 | TGTGCCTGGTTGAAACGGGACAGGTACTTCTTC | CAWLKRDRYFF
. | TRBJ1-1 | . | TRBV28 | TGTGCCAGCAGTGGGGGGGAGGGGACTGAAGCTTTCTTT | CASSGGEGTEAFF
TRBD2 | TRBJ2-7 | . | TRBV3-1/TRBV3-2 | TGTGCCAGCAGCCAAGGGCTAGCGGGAGTAGGCGGGTTCTACGAGCAGTACTTC | CASSQGLAGVGGFYEQYF
TRBD1 | TRBJ2-7 | few | TRBV10-3 | TGTGCCATCACGTCGGGGACAGTCTCCTACGAGCAGTACTTC | CAITSGTVSYEQYF
TRBD1 | TRBJ1-2 | . | TRBV9 | TGTGCCAGCAGCGTAGTGCAGGGGGGTGGCTACACCTTC | CASSVVQGGGYTF
. | TRBJ2-2 | . | TRBV11-2 | TGTGCCAGCAGCTCACAACACGGGGAGCTGTTTTTT | CASSSQHGELFF
TRBD2 | TRBJ2-7 | . | TRBV3-1/TRBV3-2 | TGTGCCAGCAGAACCGGGACTAGCGGGAGTGTCTACGAGCAGTACTTC | CASRTGTSGSVYEQYF
TRBD2 | TRBJ2-1 | . | TRBV9 | TGTGCCAGCAGCGTAGTGGGTAGCGGGACGTTCCATGAGCAGTTCTTC | CASSVVGSGTFHEQFF
TRBD2 | TRBJ2-3 | . | TRBV5-6 | TGTGCCAGCAGCCCGGGGACTAGCGGGACTACAGATACGCAGTATTTT | CASSPGTSGTTDTQYF
TRBD2 | TRBJ2-5 | . | TRBV27 | TGTGCCAGCAGTTACTCGACTAGCGAATTCGGGGAGACCCAGTACTTC | CASSYSTSEFGETQYF
. | TRBJ2-5 | . | TRBV4-3 | TGCGCCAGCAGCCAACCCGGGACGGGGGAAGAGACCCAGTACTTC | CASSQPGTGEETQYF
TRBD1 | TRBJ1-3 | . | TRBV9 | TGTGCCAGCAGCGCCGGACAGGGAAACTCTGGAAACACCATATATTTT | CASSAGQGNSGNTIYF
. | TRBJ1-2 | . | TRBV30 | TGTGCCTGGAGTGTAGACAGTTATGGCTACACCTTC | CAWSVDSYGYTF
. | TRBJ2-1 | . | TRBV19 | TGTGCCAGTAGTATTCAACAGGGACCTTTCAATGAGCAGTTCTTC | CASSIQQGPFNEQFF
. | TRBJ1-1 | few | TRBV19 | TGTGCCAGTAGTATCCTTAGAGGAAGTGAAGCTTTCTTT | CASSILRGSEAFF
. | TRBJ2-7 | once | TRBV5-1 | TGCGCCAGCAGCTTTGGCCCTGCATCCTACGAGCAGTACTTC | CASSFGPASYEQYF
TRBD2 | TRBJ2-1 | once | TRBV27 | TGTGCCAGCAGCGCCGGGACTAGCGGGAGGGATGAGCAGTTCTTC | CASSAGTSGRDEQFF
TRBD1 | TRBJ1-5 | . | TRBV6-2/TRBV6-3 | TGTGCCAGCAGCGCCGCCGCGACAGGGAGTAATCAGCCCCAGCATTTT | CASSAAATGSNQPQHF
. | TRBJ1-6 | . | TRBV4-3 | TGCGCCAGCAGCCAAGGGATCGGGGAGCGGACCCTCCACTTT | CASSQGIGERTLHF
. | TRBJ2-7 | many | TRBV6-2/TRBV6-3 | TGTGCCAGCAGTTTACGGGGGGACAGGACGTACTTC | CASSLRGDRTYF
. | TRBJ2-2 | . | TRBV7-3 | TGTGCCAGCAGCTTAGGTACAGCGAACACCGGGGAGCTGTTTTTT | CASSLGTANTGELFF
TRBD1 | TRBJ1-2 | . | TRBV5-4 | TGTGCCAGCAGCCCCGGGACAGGAGGAGGCTACACCTTC | CASSPGTGGGYTF
TRBD1 | TRBJ1-4 | . | TRBV11-2 | TGTGCCAGCAGCCCCTCCGGGACAGGGAATGAAAAACTGTTTTTT | CASSPSGTGNEKLFF
. | TRBJ2-2 | . | TRBV25-1 | TGTGCCAGCAGCCCCAGGGTGGCCACCGGGGAGCTGTTTTTT | CASSPRVATGELFF